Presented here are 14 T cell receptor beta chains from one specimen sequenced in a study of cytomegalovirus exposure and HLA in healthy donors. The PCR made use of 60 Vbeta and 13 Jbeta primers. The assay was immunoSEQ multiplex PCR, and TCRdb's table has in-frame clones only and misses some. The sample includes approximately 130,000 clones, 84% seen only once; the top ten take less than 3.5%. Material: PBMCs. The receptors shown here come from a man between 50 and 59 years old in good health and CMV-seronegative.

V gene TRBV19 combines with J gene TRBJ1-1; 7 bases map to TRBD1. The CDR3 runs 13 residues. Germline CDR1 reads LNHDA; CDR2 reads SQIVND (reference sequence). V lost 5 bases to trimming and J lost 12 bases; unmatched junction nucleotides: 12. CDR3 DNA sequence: TGTGCCAGTAGTTCCAAACAGGGGTACGGAACTTTCTTT. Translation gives CASSSKQGYGTFF.

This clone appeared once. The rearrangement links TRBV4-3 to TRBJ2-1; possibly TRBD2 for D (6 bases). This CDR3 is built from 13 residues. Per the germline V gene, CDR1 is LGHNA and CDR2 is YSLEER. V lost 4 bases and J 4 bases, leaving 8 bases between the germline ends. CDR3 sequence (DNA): TGCGCCAGCAGCCGCGGGATTTACAATGAGCAGTTCTTC. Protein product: CASSRGIYNEQFF.

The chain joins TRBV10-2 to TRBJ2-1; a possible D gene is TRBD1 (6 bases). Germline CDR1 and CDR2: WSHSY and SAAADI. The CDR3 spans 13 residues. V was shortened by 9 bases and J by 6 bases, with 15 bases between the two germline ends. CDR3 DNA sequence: TGCGCCAGTTCAACGTGGGGGCTCAATGAGCAGTTCTTC. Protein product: CASSTWGLNEQFF.

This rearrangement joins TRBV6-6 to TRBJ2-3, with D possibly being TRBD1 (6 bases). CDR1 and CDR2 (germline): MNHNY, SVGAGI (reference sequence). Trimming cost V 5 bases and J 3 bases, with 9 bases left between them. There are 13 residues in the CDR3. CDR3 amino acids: CASSGTQTDTQYF. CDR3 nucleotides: TGTGCCAGCAGTGGGACACAAACAGATACGCAGTATTTT.

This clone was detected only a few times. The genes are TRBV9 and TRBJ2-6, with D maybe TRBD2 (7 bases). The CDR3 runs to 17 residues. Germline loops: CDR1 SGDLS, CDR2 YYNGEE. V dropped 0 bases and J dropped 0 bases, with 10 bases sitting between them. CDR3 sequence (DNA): TGTGCCAGCAGCGTAGAAGGGGGGGGCTCTGGGGCCAACGTCCTGACTTTC. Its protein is CASSVEGGGSGANVLTF. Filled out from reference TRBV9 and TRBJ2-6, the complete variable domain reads DSGVTQTPKHLITATGQRVTLRCSPRSGDLSVYWYQQSLDQGLQFLIQYYNGEERAKGNILERFSAQQFPDLHSELNLSSLELGDSALYFCASSVEGGGSGANVLTFGAGSRLTVL.

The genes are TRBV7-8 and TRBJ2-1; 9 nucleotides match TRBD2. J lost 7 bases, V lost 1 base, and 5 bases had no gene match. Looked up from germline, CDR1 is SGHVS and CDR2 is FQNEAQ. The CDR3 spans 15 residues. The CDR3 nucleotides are TGTGCCAGCAGCTTAGTTGCGGGGGGGCGGAATGAGCAGTTCTTC. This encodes CASSLVAGGRNEQFF.

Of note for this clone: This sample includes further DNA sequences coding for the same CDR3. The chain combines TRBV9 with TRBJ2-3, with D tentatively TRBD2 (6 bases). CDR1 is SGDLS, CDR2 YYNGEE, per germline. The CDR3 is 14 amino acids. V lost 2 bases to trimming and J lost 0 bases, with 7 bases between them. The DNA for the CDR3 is TGTGCCAGCAGCGTTAGCGGAAGCACAGATACGCAGTATTTT. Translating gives CASSVSGSTDTQYF.

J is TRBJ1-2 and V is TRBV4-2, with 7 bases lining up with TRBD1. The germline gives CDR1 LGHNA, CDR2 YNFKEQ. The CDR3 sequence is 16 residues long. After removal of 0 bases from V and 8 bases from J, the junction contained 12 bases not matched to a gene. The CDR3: CASSQDLGQPWRGYTF. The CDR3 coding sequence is TGTGCCAGCAGCCAAGATCTGGGACAGCCTTGGAGAGGCTACACCTTC.

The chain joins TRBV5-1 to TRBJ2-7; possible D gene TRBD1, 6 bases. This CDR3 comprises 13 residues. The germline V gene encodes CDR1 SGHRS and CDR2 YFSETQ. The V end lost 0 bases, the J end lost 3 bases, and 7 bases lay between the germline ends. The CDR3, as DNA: TGCGCCAGCAGCTTGGCGACAGGCTACGAGCAGTACTTC. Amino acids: CASSLATGYEQYF.

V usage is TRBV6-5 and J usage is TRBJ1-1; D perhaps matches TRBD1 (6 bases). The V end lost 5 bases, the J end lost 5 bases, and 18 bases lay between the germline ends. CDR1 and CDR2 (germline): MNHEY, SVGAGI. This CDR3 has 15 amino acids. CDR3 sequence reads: CASSTQQGKGTEAFF. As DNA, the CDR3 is TGTGCCAGCAGTACCCAACAGGGCAAGGGAACTGAAGCTTTCTTT.

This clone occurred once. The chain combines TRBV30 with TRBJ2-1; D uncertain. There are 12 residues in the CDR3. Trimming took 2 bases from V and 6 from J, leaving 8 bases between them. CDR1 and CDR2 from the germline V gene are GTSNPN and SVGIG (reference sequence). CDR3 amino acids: CAWSFTGNEQFF. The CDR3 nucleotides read TGTGCCTGGAGTTTTACGGGCAATGAGCAGTTCTTC.

The CDR3 loop reads CASSFTDSKFYGYTF. DNA of the CDR3: TGTGCCAGCAGCTTCACGGACAGCAAGTTCTATGGCTACACCTTC. This chain uses TRBV7-2 with TRBJ1-2; D perhaps matches TRBD1 (6 bases). CDR3 length equals 15 residues. Germline V lookup: CDR1 SGHTA, CDR2 FQGNSA. V was cut by 3 bases and J by 4 bases, with 15 bases left in between.

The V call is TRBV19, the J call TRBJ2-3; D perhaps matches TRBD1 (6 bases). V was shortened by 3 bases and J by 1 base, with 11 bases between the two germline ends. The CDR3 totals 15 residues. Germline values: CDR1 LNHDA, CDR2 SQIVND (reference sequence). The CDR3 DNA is TGTGCCAGTAGTATTGGGGCAGGGGGCACAGATACGCAGTATTTT. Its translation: CASSIGAGGTDTQYF.

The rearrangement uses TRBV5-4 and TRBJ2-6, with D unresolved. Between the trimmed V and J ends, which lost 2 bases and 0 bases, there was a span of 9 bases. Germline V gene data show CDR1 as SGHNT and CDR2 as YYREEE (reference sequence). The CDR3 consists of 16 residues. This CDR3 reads CASSFRADSGANVLTF. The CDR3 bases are TGTGCCAGCAGCTTTCGTGCAGACTCTGGGGCCAACGTCCTGACTTTC.